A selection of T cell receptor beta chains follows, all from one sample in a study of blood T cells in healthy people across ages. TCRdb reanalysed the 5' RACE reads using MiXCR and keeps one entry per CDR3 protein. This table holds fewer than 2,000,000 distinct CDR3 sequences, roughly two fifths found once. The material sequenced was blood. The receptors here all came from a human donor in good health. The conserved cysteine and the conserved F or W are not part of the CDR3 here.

CDR3aa: ASTTPGTELNQPQH; j_gene: TRBJ1-5; v_gene: TRBV6-1
CDR3aa: ASSLAQGGSGTEAF; j_gene: TRBJ1-1; v_gene: TRBV7-6
CDR3aa: ASSPQGAGYT; j_gene: TRBJ1-2; v_gene: TRBV6-5
CDR3aa: ASSPGSSTDTQY; j_gene: TRBJ2-3; v_gene: TRBV7-2
CDR3aa: ASSYVGEVDEQY; j_gene: -; v_gene: TRBV6-2/TRBV6-3
CDR3aa: ASSLISGVFSYNEQF; j_gene: TRBJ2-1; v_gene: TRBV7-2
CDR3aa: ASRGTGVSSGTQY; j_gene: TRBJ2-5; v_gene: TRBV28
CDR3aa: ASSAGTGGDYEQY; j_gene: TRBJ2-7; v_gene: TRBV5-1
CDR3aa: SADALGTGDGNEQY; j_gene: TRBJ2-5; v_gene: TRBV20-1
CDR3aa: ASTRQGSSTEAF; j_gene: TRBJ1-1; v_gene: TRBV7-2
CDR3aa: ASSFKFEQY; j_gene: TRBJ2-7; v_gene: TRBV5-5
CDR3aa: ASSFSGQGSPLH; j_gene: TRBJ1-6; v_gene: TRBV7-2
CDR3aa: ASSQDPRGPELPTNEKLF; j_gene: TRBJ1-4; v_gene: TRBV4-3
CDR3aa: ASSNRGDNTDTRY; j_gene: TRBJ2-3; v_gene: TRBV13
CDR3aa: AISNGGYEQY; j_gene: TRBJ2-7; v_gene: TRBV10-3
CDR3aa: ATSVTDEQF; j_gene: TRBJ2-1; v_gene: TRBV24-1
CDR3aa: ASSAETGEQY; j_gene: TRBJ2-7; v_gene: TRBV7-2
CDR3aa: ASIRLPTDTQY; j_gene: TRBJ2-3; v_gene: TRBV2
CDR3aa: ASSETGTGKGETQF; j_gene: TRBJ2-1; v_gene: TRBV6-5
CDR3aa: ASSTRDRGRNEQF; j_gene: TRBJ2-1; v_gene: TRBV6-6
CDR3aa: AWSQDSSYGYT; j_gene: TRBJ1-2; v_gene: TRBV30
CDR3aa: SVEPPEAGETQY; j_gene: TRBJ2-5; v_gene: TRBV29-1
CDR3aa: ASSLSRGGTYEQY; j_gene: TRBJ2-7; v_gene: TRBV7-2
CDR3aa: ATEGLRLYT; j_gene: TRBJ1-2; v_gene: TRBV6-2/TRBV6-3
CDR3aa: ASSSALGANYGYT; j_gene: TRBJ1-2; v_gene: TRBV11-2
CDR3aa: ASSFGGASAGYT; j_gene: TRBJ1-2; v_gene: TRBV7-2
CDR3aa: ATSDRGVQETQY; j_gene: TRBJ2-5; v_gene: TRBV24-1
CDR3aa: ASRLDRDRAQY; j_gene: TRBJ2-7; v_gene: TRBV28
CDR3aa: SSLSRGGSPLH; j_gene: TRBJ1-6; v_gene: TRBV20-1
CDR3aa: ASSSGPDSNEQF; j_gene: TRBJ2-1; v_gene: TRBV11-2
CDR3aa: ASSLAQHGYT; j_gene: TRBJ1-2; v_gene: TRBV28
CDR3aa: ASSSDRLYSNQPQH; j_gene: TRBJ1-5; v_gene: TRBV7-8
CDR3aa: SAPRTGRNEQF; j_gene: TRBJ2-1; v_gene: TRBV20-1
CDR3aa: ASSSGTGTWEQY; j_gene: TRBJ2-7; v_gene: TRBV5-1
CDR3aa: ASSFWPGRYT; j_gene: TRBJ1-2; v_gene: TRBV7-2
CDR3aa: ASSYGRGRHTEAF; j_gene: TRBJ1-1; v_gene: TRBV6-5
CDR3aa: ASSAQGGNYGYT; j_gene: TRBJ1-2; v_gene: TRBV7-3
CDR3aa: ASSQEYGPTVPYEQY; j_gene: TRBJ2-7; v_gene: TRBV4-2
CDR3aa: ASSSPGTAANYGYT; j_gene: TRBJ1-2; v_gene: TRBV12-3/TRBV12-4
CDR3aa: ASSQGQGNYGYT; j_gene: TRBJ1-2; v_gene: TRBV3-1
CDR3aa: ASRRQESSYNEQF; j_gene: TRBJ2-1; v_gene: TRBV5-1
CDR3aa: ASSPRVGTSGVQETQY; j_gene: -; v_gene: TRBV7-2
CDR3aa: ASSTRQSGANVLT; j_gene: TRBJ2-6; v_gene: TRBV11-1
CDR3aa: SVMGGSYNEQF; j_gene: TRBJ2-1; v_gene: TRBV29-1
CDR3aa: ASSRIIAGEQF; j_gene: TRBJ2-1; v_gene: TRBV5-6
CDR3aa: ASTPGGGAEGYT; j_gene: TRBJ1-2; v_gene: TRBV7-2
CDR3aa: ASSYRTAREAF; j_gene: TRBJ1-1; v_gene: TRBV6-2/TRBV6-3
CDR3aa: ASSGDNYSPLH; j_gene: TRBJ1-6; v_gene: TRBV12-3/TRBV12-4
CDR3aa: ASSPRSTSSYEQY; j_gene: TRBJ2-7; v_gene: TRBV5-8
CDR3aa: SALGQGGYNEQF; j_gene: TRBJ2-1; v_gene: TRBV20-1
CDR3aa: ASSLAQAIDEQY; j_gene: -; v_gene: TRBV5-4
CDR3aa: ASSLTDISNQPQH; j_gene: TRBJ1-5; v_gene: TRBV12-3/TRBV12-4
CDR3aa: SASLSGDPYEQY; j_gene: TRBJ2-7; v_gene: TRBV20-1
CDR3aa: STRDSETAGDTQY; j_gene: TRBJ2-3; v_gene: TRBV20-1
CDR3aa: ASSGSPGQLLVNEQF; j_gene: TRBJ2-1; v_gene: TRBV6-2/TRBV6-3
CDR3aa: ASTVAPSSYNEQF; j_gene: TRBJ2-1; v_gene: TRBV9
CDR3aa: SARDRAGGNSPLH; j_gene: TRBJ1-6; v_gene: TRBV20-1
CDR3aa: ASSQGGRAGGYNEQF; j_gene: TRBJ2-1; v_gene: TRBV3-1
CDR3aa: ASGLVTGAAKNIQY; j_gene: TRBJ2-4; v_gene: TRBV12-5
CDR3aa: ASRSGYPTDTQY; j_gene: TRBJ2-3; v_gene: TRBV27